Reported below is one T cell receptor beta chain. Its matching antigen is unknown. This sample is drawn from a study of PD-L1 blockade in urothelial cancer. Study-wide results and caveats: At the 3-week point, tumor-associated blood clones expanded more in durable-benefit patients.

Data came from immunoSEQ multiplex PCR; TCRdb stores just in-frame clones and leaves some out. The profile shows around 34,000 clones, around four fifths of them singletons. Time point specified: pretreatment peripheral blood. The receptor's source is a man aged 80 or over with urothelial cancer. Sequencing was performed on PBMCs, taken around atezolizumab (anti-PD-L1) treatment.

The CDR3 DNA follows: TGTGCCAGCAGGGGACTAGCGGGAGTCCCAGATACGCAGTATTTT. Encoded protein: CASRGLAGVPDTQYF. The chain couples TRBV27 to TRBJ2-3; 14 bases agree with TRBD2. V trimming: 6 bases; J trimming: 4 bases; junction bases outside the gene matches: 3. Germline assignment: CDR1 MNHEY and CDR2 SMNVEV (reference sequence). The CDR3 extends over 15 amino acids.